The T cell receptor beta chain described here comes from a study of blood T cell repertoires in COVID-19. Whole-study context: Samples taken during acute and convalescent COVID-19 were collected in the United States, Italy and Spain. T cells, B-cell-depleted T cells, or PBMCs provided the cDNA or gDNA that served as material.

This clone appeared a few times. Per the original data handling: Counts of nucleated cells, estimated from reference gene primer amplification, were obtained. Method: immunoSEQ multiplex PCR; TCRdb's copy keeps in-frame clones and lacks some. The V and J calls and clone size come from that table; D and trimming were worked out from the DNA. The data show 70,000 to 85,000 clones, about four fifths seen once. The V segment lost 2 bases and the J segment 7 bases; nucleotides outside the gene matches: 6. Germline V gene data show CDR1 as KGHSH and CDR2 as LQKENI. This CDR3 region has 15 residues. This sequence was found in an elderly man with acute or convalescent COVID-19. The material sequenced was peripheral blood. This sequence joins TRBV18 and TRBJ1-4; 8 positions match TRBD1. DNA for the CDR3: TGTGCCAGCTCACCAAACAGGGGGAGGAGTGAAAAACTGTTTTTT. Its translation: CASSPNRGRSEKLFF.